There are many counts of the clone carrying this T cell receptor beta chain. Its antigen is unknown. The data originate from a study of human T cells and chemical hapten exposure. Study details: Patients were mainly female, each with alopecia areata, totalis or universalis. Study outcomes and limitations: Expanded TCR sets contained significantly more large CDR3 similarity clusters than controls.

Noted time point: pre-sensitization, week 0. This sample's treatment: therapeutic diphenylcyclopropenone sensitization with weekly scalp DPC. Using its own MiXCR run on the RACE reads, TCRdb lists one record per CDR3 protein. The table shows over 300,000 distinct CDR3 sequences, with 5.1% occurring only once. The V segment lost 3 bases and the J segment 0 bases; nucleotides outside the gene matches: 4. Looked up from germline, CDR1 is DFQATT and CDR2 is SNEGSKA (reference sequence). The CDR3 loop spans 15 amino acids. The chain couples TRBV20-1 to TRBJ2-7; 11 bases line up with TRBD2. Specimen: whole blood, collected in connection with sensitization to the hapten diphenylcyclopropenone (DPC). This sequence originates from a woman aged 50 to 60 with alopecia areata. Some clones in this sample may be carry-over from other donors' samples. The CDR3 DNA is TGCAGTGCTAGCCCGGGACTAGCGGCCTCCTACGAGCAGTACTTC. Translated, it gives CSASPGLAASYEQYF.